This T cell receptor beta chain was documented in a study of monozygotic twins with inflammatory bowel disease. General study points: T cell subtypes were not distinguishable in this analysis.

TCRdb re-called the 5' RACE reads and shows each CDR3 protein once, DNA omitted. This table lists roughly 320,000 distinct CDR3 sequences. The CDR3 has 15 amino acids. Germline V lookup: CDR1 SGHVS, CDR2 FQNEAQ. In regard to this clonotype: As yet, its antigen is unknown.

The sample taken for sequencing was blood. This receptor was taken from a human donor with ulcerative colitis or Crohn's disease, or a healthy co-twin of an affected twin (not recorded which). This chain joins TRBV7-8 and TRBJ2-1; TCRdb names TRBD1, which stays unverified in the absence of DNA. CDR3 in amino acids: CASSSSGTGFNKQFF.